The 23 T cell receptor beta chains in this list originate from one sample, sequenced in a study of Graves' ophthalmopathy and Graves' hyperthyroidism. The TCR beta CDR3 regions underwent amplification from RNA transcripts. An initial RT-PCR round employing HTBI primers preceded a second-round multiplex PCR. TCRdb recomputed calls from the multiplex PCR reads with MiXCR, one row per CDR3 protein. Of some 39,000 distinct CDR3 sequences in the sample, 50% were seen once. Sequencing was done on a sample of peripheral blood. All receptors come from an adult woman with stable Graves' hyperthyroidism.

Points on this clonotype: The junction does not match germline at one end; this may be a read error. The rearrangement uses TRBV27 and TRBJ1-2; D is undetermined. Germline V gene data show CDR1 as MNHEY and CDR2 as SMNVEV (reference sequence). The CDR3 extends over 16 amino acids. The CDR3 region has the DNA TGTGCCAGCAGTTCGTTAGAAGGGTGGCCTAACTGTGGCTGCACCTTC. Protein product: CASSSLEGWPNCGCTF.

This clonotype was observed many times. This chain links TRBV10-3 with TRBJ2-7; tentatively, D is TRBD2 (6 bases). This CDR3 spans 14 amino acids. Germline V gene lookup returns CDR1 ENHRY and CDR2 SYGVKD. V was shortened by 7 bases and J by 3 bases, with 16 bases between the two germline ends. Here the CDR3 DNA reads TGTGCCATCACCGATCTAGCGAGGGACTACGAGCAGTACTTC. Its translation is CAITDLARDYEQYF.

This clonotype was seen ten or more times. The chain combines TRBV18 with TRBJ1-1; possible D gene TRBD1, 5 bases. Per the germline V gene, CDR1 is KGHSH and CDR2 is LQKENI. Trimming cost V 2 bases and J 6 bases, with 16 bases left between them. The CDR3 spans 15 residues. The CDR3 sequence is CASSPNVARGSEAFF. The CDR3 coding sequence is TGTGCCAGCTCACCAAATGTCGCAAGGGGTTCTGAAGCTTTCTTT.

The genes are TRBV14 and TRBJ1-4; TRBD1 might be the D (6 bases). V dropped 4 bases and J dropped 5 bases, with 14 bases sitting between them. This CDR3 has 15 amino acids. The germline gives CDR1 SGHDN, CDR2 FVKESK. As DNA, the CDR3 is TGTGCCAGCAGCCGCCCTGGACAGAAAAATGAAAAACTGTTTTTT. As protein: CASSRPGQKNEKLFF. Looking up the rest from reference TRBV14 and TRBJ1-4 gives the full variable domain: EAGVTQFPSHSVIEKGQTVTLRCDPISGHDNLYWYRRVMGKEIKFLLHFVKESKQDESGMPNNRFLAERTGGTYSTLKVQPAELEDSGVYFCASSRPGQKNEKLFFGSGTQLSVL.

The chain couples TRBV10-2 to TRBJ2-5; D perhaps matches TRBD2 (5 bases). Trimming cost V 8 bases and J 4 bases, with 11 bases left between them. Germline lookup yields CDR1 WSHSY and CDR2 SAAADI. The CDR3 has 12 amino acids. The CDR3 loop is CASGPGIETQYF. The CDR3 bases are TGCGCCAGCGGACCGGGAATAGAGACCCAGTACTTC.

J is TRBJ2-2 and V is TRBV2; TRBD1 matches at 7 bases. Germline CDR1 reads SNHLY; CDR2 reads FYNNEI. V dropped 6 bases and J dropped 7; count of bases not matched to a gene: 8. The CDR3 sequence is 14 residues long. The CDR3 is CASRGTATVGELFF. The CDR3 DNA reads TGTGCCAGCAGGGGGACAGCGACGGTCGGGGAGCTGTTTTTT.

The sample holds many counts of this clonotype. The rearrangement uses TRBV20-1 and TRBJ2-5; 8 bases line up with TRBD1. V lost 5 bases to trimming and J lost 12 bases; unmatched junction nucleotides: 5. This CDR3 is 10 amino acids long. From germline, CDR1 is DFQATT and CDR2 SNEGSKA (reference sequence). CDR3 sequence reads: CSADPGQEYF. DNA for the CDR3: TGCAGTGCTGATCCGGGACAGGAGTACTTC.

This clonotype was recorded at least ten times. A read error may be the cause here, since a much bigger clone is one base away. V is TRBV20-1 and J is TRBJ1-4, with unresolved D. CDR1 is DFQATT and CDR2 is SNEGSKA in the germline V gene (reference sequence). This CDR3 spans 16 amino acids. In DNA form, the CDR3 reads TGCAGTGCTGGAGATCGTGAGGGCCTCGATAATGAAAAACTGTTTTTT. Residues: CSAGDREGLDNEKLFF.

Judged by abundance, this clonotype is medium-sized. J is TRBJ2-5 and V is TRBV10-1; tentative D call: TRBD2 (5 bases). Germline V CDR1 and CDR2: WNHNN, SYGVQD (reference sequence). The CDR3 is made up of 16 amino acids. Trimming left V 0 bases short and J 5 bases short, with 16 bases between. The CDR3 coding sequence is TGCGCCAGCAGTGAGTCTCGCGACGGGAAGGGTGAGACCCAGTACTTC. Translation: CASSESRDGKGETQYF.

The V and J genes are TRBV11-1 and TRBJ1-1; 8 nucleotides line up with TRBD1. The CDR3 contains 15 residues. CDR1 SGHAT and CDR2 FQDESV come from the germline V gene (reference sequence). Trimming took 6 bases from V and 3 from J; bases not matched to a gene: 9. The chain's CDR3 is CASSSRQGWDTEAFF. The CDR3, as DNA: TGTGCCAGCAGTTCGAGACAGGGGTGGGACACTGAAGCTTTCTTT. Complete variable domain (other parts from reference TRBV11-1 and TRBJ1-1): EAEVAQSPRYKITEKSQAVAFWCDPISGHATLYWYRQILGQGPELLVQFQDESVVDDSQLPKDRFSAERLKGVDSTLKIQPAELGDSAMYLCASSSRQGWDTEAFFGQGTRLTVV.

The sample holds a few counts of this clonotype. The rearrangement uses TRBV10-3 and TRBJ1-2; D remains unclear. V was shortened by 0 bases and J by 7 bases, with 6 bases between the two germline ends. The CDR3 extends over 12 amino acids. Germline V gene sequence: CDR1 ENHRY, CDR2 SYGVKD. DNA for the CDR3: TGTGCCATCAGTGAGTCCATCTCTGGCTACACCTTC. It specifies CAISESISGYTF.

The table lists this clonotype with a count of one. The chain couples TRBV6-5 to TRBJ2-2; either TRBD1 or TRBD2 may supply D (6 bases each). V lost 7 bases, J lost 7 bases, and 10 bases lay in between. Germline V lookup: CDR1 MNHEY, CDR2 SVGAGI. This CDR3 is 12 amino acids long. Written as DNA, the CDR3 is TGTGCCAGCATAGGAGGGGGCGGGGAGCTGTTTTTT. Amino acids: CASIGGGGELFF.

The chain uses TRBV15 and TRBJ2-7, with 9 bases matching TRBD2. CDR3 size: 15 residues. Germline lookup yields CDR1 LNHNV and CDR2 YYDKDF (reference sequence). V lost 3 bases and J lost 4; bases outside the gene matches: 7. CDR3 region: CATSSRGLANYEQYF. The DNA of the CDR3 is TGTGCCACCAGCAGCCGGGGACTAGCAAATTACGAGCAGTACTTC.

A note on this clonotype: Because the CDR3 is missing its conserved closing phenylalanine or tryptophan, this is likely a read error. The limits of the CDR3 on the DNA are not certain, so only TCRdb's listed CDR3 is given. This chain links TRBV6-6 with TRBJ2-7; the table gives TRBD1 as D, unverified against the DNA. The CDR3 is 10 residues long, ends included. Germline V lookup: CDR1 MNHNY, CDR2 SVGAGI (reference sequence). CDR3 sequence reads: CASSYSQPPG.

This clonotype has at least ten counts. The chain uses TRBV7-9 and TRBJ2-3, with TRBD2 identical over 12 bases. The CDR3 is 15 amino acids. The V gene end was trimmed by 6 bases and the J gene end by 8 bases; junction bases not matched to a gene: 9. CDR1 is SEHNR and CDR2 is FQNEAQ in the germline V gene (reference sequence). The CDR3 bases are TGTGCCAGCAGTTTACCGGGACTAGCGGGTGGTACGCAGTATTTT. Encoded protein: CASSLPGLAGGTQYF.

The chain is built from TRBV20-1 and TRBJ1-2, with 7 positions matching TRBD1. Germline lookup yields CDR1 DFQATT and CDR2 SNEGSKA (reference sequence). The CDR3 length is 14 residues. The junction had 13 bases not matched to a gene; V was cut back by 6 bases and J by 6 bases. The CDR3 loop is CSAPNTDRTHGYTF. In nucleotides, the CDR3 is TGCAGTGCCCCCAACACGGACAGGACCCATGGCTACACCTTC.

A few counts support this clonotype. CDR3 coding DNA: TGTGCCAGCAGTTGGTTGGGTTCTTCGGGAGGCTCCTACAATGAGCAGTTCTTC. Its translation: CASSWLGSSGGSYNEQFF. This rearrangement joins TRBV12-3 or TRBV12-4 to TRBJ2-1; 7 bases match TRBD2. The CDR3 length is 18 residues. The ends lost 4 bases at V and 0 bases at J; junction bases unmatched: 12.

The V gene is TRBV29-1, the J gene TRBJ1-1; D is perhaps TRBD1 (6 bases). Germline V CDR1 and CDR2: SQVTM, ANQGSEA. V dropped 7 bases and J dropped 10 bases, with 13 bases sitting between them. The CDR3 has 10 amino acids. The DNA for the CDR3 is TGCAGCGACGGGGGGCTAGGAGCTTTCTTT. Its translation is CSDGGLGAFF.

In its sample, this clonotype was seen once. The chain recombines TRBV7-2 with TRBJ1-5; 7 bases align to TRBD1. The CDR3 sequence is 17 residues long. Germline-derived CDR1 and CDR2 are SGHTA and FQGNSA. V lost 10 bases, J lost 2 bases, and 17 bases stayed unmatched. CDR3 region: CATSDPPGQLGNQPQHF. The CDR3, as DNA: TGTGCCACCAGTGATCCTCCGGGACAGCTGGGCAATCAGCCCCAGCATTTT. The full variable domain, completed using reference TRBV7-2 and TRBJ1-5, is GAGVSQSPSNKVTEKGKDVELRCDPISGHTALYWYRQSLGQGLEFLIYFQGNSAPDKSGLPSDRFSAERTGGSVSTLTIQRTQQEDSAVYLCATSDPPGQLGNQPQHFGDGTRLSIL.

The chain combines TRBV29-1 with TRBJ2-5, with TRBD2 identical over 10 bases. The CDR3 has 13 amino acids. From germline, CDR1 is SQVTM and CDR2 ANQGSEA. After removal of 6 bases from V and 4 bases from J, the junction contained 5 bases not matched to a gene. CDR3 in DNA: TGCAGCGTCTTAGCGGGAGGTGGAGAGACCCAGTACTTC. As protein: CSVLAGGGETQYF.

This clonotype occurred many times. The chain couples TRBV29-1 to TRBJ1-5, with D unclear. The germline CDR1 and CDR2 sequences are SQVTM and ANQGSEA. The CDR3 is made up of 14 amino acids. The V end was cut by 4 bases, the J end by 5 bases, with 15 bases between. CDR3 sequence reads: CSVARGPEDQPQHF. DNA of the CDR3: TGCAGCGTTGCCCGGGGTCCCGAGGATCAGCCCCAGCATTTT.

CDR3 sequence: CSASLQGARETQYF. The CDR3 bases are TGCAGTGCTTCTTTACAGGGGGCGCGAGAGACCCAGTACTTC. The chain carries TRBV20-1 and TRBJ2-5; 9 bases agree with TRBD1. CDR1 is DFQATT, CDR2 SNEGSKA, per germline (reference sequence). V was clipped by 5 bases and J by 4 bases; unmatched bases: 8. The CDR3 contains 14 residues.

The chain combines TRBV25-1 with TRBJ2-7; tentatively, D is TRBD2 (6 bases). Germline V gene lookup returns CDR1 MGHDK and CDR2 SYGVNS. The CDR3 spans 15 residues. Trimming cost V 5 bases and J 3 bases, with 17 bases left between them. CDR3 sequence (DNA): TGTGCCAGCAGTCCTAAGGGGCTGGGGGGCTACGAGCAGTACTTC. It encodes CASSPKGLGGYEQYF.